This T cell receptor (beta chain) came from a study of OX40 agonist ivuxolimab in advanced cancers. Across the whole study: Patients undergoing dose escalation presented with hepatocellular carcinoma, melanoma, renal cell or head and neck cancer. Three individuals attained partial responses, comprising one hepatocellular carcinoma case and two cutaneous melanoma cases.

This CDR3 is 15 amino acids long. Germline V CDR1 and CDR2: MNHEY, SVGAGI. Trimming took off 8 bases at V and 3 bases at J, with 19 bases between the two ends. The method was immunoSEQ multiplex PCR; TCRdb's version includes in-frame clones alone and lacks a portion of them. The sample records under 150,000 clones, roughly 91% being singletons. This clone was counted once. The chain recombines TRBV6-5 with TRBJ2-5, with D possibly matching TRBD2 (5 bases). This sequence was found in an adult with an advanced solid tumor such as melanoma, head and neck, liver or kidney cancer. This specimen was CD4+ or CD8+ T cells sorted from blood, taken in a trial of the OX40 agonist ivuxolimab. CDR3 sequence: CASLPLGLTEETQYF. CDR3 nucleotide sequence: TGTGCCAGCCTTCCCCTCGGACTCACTGAAGAGACCCAGTACTTC.